This record looks at one T cell receptor beta chain sequence and its context. Its antigen is unknown. Antigen-specific CD4+ T cells expanded by the ViraFEST assay with viral peptide pools were then sequenced. Following 10 days of culture, CD4+ T cells were isolated. Participants each got two BNT162b2 or mRNA-1273 vaccine doses. A density of fewer than 2.5 million PBMC per well was used; these cells were cultured with roughly 10 IU/ml IL-2 and approximately 9.4 ug/ml peptides. The sample is drawn from a study of vaccination effects on CD4 cells after COVID-19. Study-wide background: Relative to the second dose, post-vaccine samples were obtained a median of 72 days later.

The V end lost 3 bases, the J end lost 3 bases, and 12 bases lay between the germline ends. The germline CDR1 and CDR2 sequences are LNHNV and YYDKDF (reference sequence). CDR3 size: 16 residues. Some clones are missing from TCRdb's copy, which holds only in-frame ones; the method was immunoSEQ multiplex PCR. The sample consists of approximately 25,000 clones, under 90% of them appearing once. The chain carries TRBV15 and TRBJ1-6, with D perhaps matching TRBD1 (6 bases). This clonotype was obtained from a human donor who received a COVID-19 vaccine. Some clones in this sample may be carry-over from other donors' samples. The source was CD4+ T cells from PBMCs cultured with HCoV-NL63 spike peptides, collected after COVID-19 vaccination. The CDR3 loop is CATSRGGSLYNSPLHF. CDR3 bases: TGTGCCACCAGCAGGGGGGGCAGCCTCTATAATTCACCCCTCCACTTT.